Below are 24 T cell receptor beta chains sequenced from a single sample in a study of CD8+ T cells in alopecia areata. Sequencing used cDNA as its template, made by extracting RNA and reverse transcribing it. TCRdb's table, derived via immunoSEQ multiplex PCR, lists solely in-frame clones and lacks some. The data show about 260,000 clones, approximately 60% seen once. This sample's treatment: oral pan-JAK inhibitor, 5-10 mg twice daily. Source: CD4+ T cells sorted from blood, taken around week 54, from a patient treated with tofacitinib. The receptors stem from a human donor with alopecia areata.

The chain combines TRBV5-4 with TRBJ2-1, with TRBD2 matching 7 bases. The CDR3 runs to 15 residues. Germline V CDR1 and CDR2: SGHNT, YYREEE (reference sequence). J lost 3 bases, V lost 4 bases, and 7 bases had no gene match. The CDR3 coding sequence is TGTGCCAGCAGCCCGGACGGGGGGTACTACAATGAGCAGTTCTTC. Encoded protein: CASSPDGGYYNEQFF.

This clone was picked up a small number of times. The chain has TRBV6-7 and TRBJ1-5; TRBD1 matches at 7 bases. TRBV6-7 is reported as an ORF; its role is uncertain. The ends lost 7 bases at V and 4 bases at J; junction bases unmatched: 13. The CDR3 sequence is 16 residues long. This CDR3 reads CASIQTGTESNQPQHF. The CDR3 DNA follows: TGTGCCAGCATCCAAACCGGGACAGAGTCGAATCAGCCCCAGCATTTT.

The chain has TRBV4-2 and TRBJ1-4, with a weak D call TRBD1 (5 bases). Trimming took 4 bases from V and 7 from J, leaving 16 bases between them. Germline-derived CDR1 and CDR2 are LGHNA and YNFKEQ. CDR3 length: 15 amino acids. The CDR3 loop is CASSRPGTALEKLFF. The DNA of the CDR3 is TGTGCCAGCAGCCGACCCGGGACGGCCCTTGAAAAACTGTTTTTT.

CDR3 in amino acids: CASSARQQNTGELFF. The CDR3 region has the DNA TGTGCCAGCAGCGCCCGACAGCAGAACACCGGGGAGCTGTTTTTT. J is TRBJ2-2 and V is TRBV4-2, with D possibly TRBD1 on 5 matching bases. The ends were cut back, 5 bases at V and 1 base at J, with 11 bases in the middle. Germline assignment: CDR1 LGHNA and CDR2 YNFKEQ. CDR3 length: 15 residues.

The CDR3 protein is CASSVYGETNEQFF. The DNA of the CDR3 is TGTGCCAGCAGCGTTTACGGAGAAACGAATGAGCAGTTCTTC. The chain carries TRBV9 and TRBJ2-1; no definite D call. Germline CDR1 SGDLS, CDR2 YYNGEE. The CDR3 spans 14 residues. The V gene lost 2 bases and the J gene lost 7 bases, with 13 bases spanning the gap.

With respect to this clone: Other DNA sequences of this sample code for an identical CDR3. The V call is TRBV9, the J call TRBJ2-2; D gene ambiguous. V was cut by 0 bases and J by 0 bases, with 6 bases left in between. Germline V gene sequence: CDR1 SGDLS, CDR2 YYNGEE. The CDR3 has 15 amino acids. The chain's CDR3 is CASSVGGANTGELFF. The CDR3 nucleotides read TGTGCCAGCAGCGTAGGAGGAGCGAACACCGGGGAGCTGTTTTTT. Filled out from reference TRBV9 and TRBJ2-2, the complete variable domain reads DSGVTQTPKHLITATGQRVTLRCSPRSGDLSVYWYQQSLDQGLQFLIQYYNGEERAKGNILERFSAQQFPDLHSELNLSSLELGDSALYFCASSVGGANTGELFFGEGSRLTVL.

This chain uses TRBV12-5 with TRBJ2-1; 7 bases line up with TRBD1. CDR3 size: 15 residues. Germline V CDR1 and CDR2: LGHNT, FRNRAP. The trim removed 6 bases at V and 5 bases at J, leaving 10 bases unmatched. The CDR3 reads CASGPDRVVHNEQFF. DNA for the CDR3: TGTGCTAGTGGACCAGACAGGGTGGTTCACAATGAGCAGTTCTTC. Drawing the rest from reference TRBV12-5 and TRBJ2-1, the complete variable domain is DARVTQTPRHKVTEMGQEVTMRCQPILGHNTVFWYRQTMMQGLELLAYFRNRAPLDDSGMPKDRFSAEMPDATLATLKIQPSEPRDSAVYFCASGPDRVVHNEQFFGPGTRLTVL.

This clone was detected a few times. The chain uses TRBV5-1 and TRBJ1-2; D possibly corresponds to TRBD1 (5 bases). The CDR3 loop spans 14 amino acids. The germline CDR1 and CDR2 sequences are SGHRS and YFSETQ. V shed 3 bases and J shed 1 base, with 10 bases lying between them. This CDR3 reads CASSWKDSNYGYTF. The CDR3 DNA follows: TGCGCCAGCAGCTGGAAAGACAGTAACTATGGCTACACCTTC.

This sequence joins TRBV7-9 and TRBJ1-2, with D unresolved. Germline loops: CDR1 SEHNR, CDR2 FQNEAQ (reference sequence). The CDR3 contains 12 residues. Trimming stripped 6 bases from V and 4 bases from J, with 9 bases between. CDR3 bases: TGTGCCAGCAGTATAGATGTCTATGGCTACACCTTC. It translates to CASSIDVYGYTF.

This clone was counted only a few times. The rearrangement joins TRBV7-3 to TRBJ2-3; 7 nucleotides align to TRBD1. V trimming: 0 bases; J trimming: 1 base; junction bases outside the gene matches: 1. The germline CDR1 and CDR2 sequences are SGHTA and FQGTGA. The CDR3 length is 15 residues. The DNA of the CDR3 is TGTGCCAGCAGCTTAACAGGGGGCCGCACAGATACGCAGTATTTT. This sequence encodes CASSLTGGRTDTQYF.

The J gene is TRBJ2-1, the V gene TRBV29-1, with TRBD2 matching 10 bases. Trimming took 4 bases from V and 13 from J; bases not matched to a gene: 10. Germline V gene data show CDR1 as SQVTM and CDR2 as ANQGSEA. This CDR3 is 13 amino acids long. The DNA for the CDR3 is TGCAGCGTTGGAGGGCTAGCGGGGGAGACCCAGTTCTTC. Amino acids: CSVGGLAGETQFF.

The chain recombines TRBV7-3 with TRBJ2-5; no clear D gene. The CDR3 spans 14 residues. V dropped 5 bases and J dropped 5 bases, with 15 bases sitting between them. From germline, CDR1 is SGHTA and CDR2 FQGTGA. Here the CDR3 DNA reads TGTGCCAGCAGCCCCGGATCTTGGGCGGAGACCCAGTACTTC. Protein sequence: CASSPGSWAETQYF.

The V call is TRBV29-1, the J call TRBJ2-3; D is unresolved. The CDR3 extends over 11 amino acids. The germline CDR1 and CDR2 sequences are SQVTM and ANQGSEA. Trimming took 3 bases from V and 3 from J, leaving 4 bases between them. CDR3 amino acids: CSVDRTDTQYF. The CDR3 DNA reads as TGCAGCGTTGACAGAACAGATACGCAGTATTTT.

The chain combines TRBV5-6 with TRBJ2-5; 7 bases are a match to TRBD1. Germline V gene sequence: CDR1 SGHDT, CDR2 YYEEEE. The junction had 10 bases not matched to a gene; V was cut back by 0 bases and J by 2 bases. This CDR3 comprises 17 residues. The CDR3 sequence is CASSLDQGVWAQETQYF. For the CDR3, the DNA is TGTGCCAGCAGCTTGGATCAGGGGGTGTGGGCTCAAGAGACCCAGTACTTC.

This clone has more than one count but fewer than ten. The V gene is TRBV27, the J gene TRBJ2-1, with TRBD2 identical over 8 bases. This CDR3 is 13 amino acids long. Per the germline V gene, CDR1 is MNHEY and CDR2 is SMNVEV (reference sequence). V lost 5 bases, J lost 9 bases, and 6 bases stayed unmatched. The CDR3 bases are TGTGCCAGCAGTCCCAGCGGGGGCGGTGAGCAGTTCTTC. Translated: CASSPSGGGEQFF.

Written as DNA, the CDR3 is TGCGCCAGCAGCCAAGAGCCTAAGGGGGGCGCGACAGATACGCAGTATTTT. Translation gives CASSQEPKGGATDTQYF. The chain employs TRBV4-3 and TRBJ2-3; D could derive from TRBD1 or TRBD2 (6 bases each). Between the trimmed V and J ends, which lost 0 bases and 3 bases, there was a span of 16 bases. Germline CDR1 LGHNA, CDR2 YSLEER. This CDR3 has 17 amino acids.

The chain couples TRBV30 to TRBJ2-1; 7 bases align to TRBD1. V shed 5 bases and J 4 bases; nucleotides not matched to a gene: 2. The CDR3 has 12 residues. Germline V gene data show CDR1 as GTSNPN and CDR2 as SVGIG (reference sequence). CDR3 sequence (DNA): TGTGCCTGGGGACAGGCATACAATGAGCAGTTCTTC. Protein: CAWGQAYNEQFF. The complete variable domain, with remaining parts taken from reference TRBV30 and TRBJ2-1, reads SQTIHQWPATLVQPVGSPLSLECTVEGTSNPNLYWYRQAAGRGLQLLFYSVGIGQISSEVPQNLSASRPQDRQFILSSKKLLLSDSGFYLCAWGQAYNEQFFGPGTRLTVL.

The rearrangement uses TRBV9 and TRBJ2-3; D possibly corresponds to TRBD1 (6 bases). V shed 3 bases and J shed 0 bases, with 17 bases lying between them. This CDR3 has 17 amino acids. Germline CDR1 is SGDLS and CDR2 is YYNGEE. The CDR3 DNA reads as TGTGCCAGCAGCGCCAGAAGGGGGACGTCCAGCACAGATACGCAGTATTTT. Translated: CASSARRGTSSTDTQYF.

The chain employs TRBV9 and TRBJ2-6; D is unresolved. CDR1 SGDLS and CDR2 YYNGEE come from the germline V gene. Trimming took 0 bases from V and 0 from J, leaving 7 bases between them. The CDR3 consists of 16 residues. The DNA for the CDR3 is TGTGCCAGCAGCGTAGGAGCGAGCTCTGGGGCCAACGTCCTGACTTTC. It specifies CASSVGASSGANVLTF.

CDR3 DNA: TGTGCCAGCAGGGGACAGCCCTATGAAGCTTTCTTT. Protein sequence: CASRGQPYEAFF. V gene TRBV25-1 combines with J gene TRBJ1-1; TRBD1 aligns across 7 bases. Germline CDR1 reads MGHDK; CDR2 reads SYGVNS. J was trimmed by 7 bases and V by 6 bases; bases with no gene match: 5. CDR3 length: 12 amino acids. The full variable domain, with the rest looked up from reference TRBV25-1 and TRBJ1-1, is EADIYQTPRYLVIGTGKKITLECSQTMGHDKMYWYQQDPGMELHLIHYSYGVNSTEKGDLSSESTVSRIRTEHFPLTLESARPSHTSQYLCASRGQPYEAFFGQGTRLTVV.

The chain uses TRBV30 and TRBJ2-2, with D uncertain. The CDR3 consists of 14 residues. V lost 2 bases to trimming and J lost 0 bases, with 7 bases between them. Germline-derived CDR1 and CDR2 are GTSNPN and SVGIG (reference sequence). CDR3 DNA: TGTGCCTGGAGTCTACTCCCGAACACCGGGGAGCTGTTTTTT. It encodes CAWSLLPNTGELFF. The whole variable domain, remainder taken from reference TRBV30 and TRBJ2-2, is SQTIHQWPATLVQPVGSPLSLECTVEGTSNPNLYWYRQAAGRGLQLLFYSVGIGQISSEVPQNLSASRPQDRQFILSSKKLLLSDSGFYLCAWSLLPNTGELFFGEGSRLTVL.

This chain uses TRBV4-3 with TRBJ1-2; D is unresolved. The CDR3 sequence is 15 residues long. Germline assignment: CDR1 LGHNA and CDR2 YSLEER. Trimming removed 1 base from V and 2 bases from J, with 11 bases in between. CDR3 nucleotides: TGCGCCAGCAGCCAAGCAACGAACGCAAACTATGGCTACACCTTC. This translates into CASSQATNANYGYTF.

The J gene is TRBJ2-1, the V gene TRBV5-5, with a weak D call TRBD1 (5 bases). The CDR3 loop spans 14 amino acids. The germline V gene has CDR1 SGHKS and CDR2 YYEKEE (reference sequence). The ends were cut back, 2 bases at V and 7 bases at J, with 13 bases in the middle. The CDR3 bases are TGTGCCAGCAGCTTCCGGACATACGTAAATGAGCAGTTCTTC. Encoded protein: CASSFRTYVNEQFF.

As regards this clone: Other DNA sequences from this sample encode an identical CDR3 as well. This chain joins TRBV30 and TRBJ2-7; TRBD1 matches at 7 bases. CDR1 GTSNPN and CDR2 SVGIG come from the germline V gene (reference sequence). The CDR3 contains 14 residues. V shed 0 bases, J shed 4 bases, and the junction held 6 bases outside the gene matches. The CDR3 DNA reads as TGTGCCTGGAGTGTAGGGGGCAGCTCTTACGAGCAGTACTTC. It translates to CAWSVGGSSYEQYF.